The present entry profiles one T cell receptor beta chain with its context. These data belong to a study of blood T cell repertoires in COVID-19. Study at large: The United States, Italy and Spain were the sources of the acute and convalescent COVID-19 samples. Sources were T cells, B-cell-depleted T cells, or PBMCs; the material itself was cDNA or gDNA.

Germline CDR1 MNHEY, CDR2 SVGAGI. V dropped 8 bases and J dropped 2 bases, with 6 bases sitting between them. The CDR3 covers 11 residues. Measured with immunoSEQ multiplex PCR; TCRdb has only the in-frame clones, and not every one. The sample lists tens of thousands of clones; more than 85% were seen once. This clonotype was sampled from a man aged 50-59 years with acute or convalescent COVID-19. The sample consisted of peripheral blood. The rearrangement joins TRBV6-5 to TRBJ1-1; unclear D gene. The CDR3 coding sequence is TGTGCCAGCGGGAGCAACACTGAAGCTTTCTTT. Translating gives CASGSNTEAFF.